This T cell receptor beta chain is from a study of blood T cell repertoires in COVID-19. As for the study in general: Material from acute and convalescent COVID-19 was sourced from the United States, Italy and Spain. The analysed material was cDNA or gDNA that came from T cells, B-cell-depleted T cells, or PBMCs.

Produced via immunoSEQ multiplex PCR; TCRdb's table is partial and in-frame only. The table shows 200,000 to 250,000 clones, with about nine tenths occurring only once. The TCR sequence derives from a woman aged 45-65 years with acute or convalescent COVID-19. The material sequenced was peripheral blood.

The CDR3 DNA is TGTGCCAGACCGCGCGGACGGACAGGGAGAATATACTCCTCCTACGAGCAGTACTTC. It specifies CARPRGRTGRIYSSYEQYF. V gene TRBV2 combines with J gene TRBJ2-7; TRBD1 matches 8 bases. CDR3 length equals 19 residues. V gave up 9 bases and J gave up 0 bases; unmatched junction bases: 22. Germline V gene sequence: CDR1 SNHLY, CDR2 FYNNEI.